This T cell receptor (beta chain) is from a study of blood T cells in healthy people across ages. The study, taken as a whole, reports: Not knowing donor CMV status may have confounded expanded clonotype changes. When set beside aged donors, long-lived donors presented more naive CD4+ cells and higher diversity.

In the case of this clonotype: Antigen: not known.

Ranging in age from roughly 6 to 100, the donors were healthy Caucasian individuals from Russia. In germline, CDR1 is MDHEN, CDR2 SYDVKM. V shed 7 bases and J 2 bases; nucleotides not matched to a gene: 9. The CDR3 runs 16 residues. Together with a sample-barcoded 5' primer, a J-beta primer mix was included in a second PCR lasting roughly 6 to 12 cycles. A 12-random-nucleotide template-switch adaptor tagged each cDNA molecule. TCRdb itself ran the 5' RACE reads through MiXCR, one entry per CDR3 protein. There are approximately 960,000 distinct CDR3 sequences in the sample; almost 30% occur only once, and roughly 10% lies in the top ten. This sample was shared with a second study, whose subject was T cells of mothers and their children.

The gene calls are TRBV28 and TRBJ2-1, with 9 bases matching TRBD2. Sequenced input: blood. The receptor was isolated from a woman aged 35 to 49 in good health. DNA for the CDR3: TGTGCCAGCACCCGAGGGGGCGGGGGGGCCTACAATGAGCAGTTCTTC. Its protein is CASTRGGGGAYNEQFF.